The subject of this entry is one T cell receptor beta chain. Its target is not known. With 60 Vbeta and 13 Jbeta primers, the PCR was carried out. Clones were read by immunoSEQ multiplex PCR, and TCRdb kept only the in-frame ones, dropping some. The sample shows over 120,000 clones, about 70% of them seen only once. These data are taken from a study of cytomegalovirus exposure and HLA in healthy donors. Trimming cost V 1 base and J 4 bases, with 7 bases left between them. CDR1 and CDR2 from the germline V gene are SEHNR and FQNEAQ (reference sequence). CDR3 length: 13 amino acids. Study-wide results and caveats: In a later analysis, specific HLA alleles were associated with approximately 16,000 TCR beta sequences at a 0.05 false discovery rate. Later on, an analysis showed TCR association rates differing by HLA locus, with DRB1 the most and HLA-C the fewest.

The TCR sequence derives from a woman in her fifties or sixties in good health and CMV-seropositive. The rearrangement links TRBV7-9 to TRBJ1-1; no reliable D call. Sequenced input: PBMCs. The CDR3 DNA sequence: TGTGCCAGCAGCTTAGATTCATCCACTGAAGCTTTCTTT. Translating gives CASSLDSSTEAFF.